This T cell receptor beta chain was found in a study of CD8 T cells in ankylosing spondylitis. Study-level points and caveats: A subset of motif variants has previously been described in the synovial fluid and blood of reactive arthritis.

This CDR3 is 15 amino acids long. Trimming removed 6 bases from V and 0 bases from J, with 14 bases in between. TCRdb redid the calling of the 5' RACE reads with MiXCR, one entry per CDR3 protein. The sample contains nearly 350,000 distinct CDR3 sequences, about 14% of which appear only once. The sample holds a few counts of this clonotype. Its antigen is currently unknown. Sequencing was performed on blood, either unsorted or a sorted T cell fraction (not recorded which). The sequence was obtained from a male donor with ankylosing spondylitis or in good health (not recorded which). This sequence joins TRBV12-3 or TRBV12-4 and TRBJ1-2, with D unclear. CDR3 nucleotides: TGTGCCAGCAGCTCCAGAGCTCGATCTAACTATGGCTACACCTTC. Translation: CASSSRARSNYGYTF.